A selection of T cell receptor beta chains follows, all from one sample in a study of T cells in Graves' hyperthyroidism and ophthalmopathy. Via MiXCR, TCRdb re-called the multiplex PCR reads, giving one row per CDR3 protein. Here the sample spans around 500,000 distinct CDR3 sequences, 13% to 15% being singletons. Sequenced input: blood. All receptors derive from a woman in her 40s with Graves' hyperthyroidism. CDR3s include the opening cysteine and the closing phenylalanine or tryptophan. Each record gives: clone size, V gene, J gene, D gene, CDR3 protein, CDR3 DNA. D genes are given only for firm matches. The size of a clone is reported for some rows only, either as once, few or many, or as a class for expanded clones.

>many|TRBV6-1|TRBJ1-6|TRBD1
CASSEGTGPESPLHF
TGTGCCAGCAGTGAAGGGACAGGGCCGGAATCACCCCTCCACTTT
>many|TRBV3-1|TRBJ2-3|TRBD2
CASSQYSGSISVSTDTQYF
TGTGCCAGCAGCCAATATAGCGGGAGTATCTCCGTTAGCACAGATACGCAGTATTTT
>many|TRBV6-2/TRBV6-3|TRBJ2-3|TRBD2
CASSGLADPRTDTQYF
TGTGCCAGCAGCGGACTAGCGGACCCAAGGACAGATACGCAGTATTTT
>many|TRBV7-9|TRBJ2-7|TRBD2
CASSLFPPSGGHYEQYF
TGTGCCAGCAGCTTATTCCCCCCTAGCGGGGGACACTACGAGCAGTACTTC
>many|TRBV28|TRBJ1-2|TRBD1
CASIVAGGNYGYTF
TGTGCCAGCATAGTGGCAGGGGGTAACTATGGCTACACCTTC
>.|TRBV28|TRBJ1-4|.
CASRSRATNEKLFF
TGTGCCAGCAGATCCAGAGCAACTAATGAAAAACTGTTTTTT
>few|TRBV27|TRBJ1-4|.
CASSLAGPATNEKLFF
TGTGCCAGCAGTTTGGCAGGTCCGGCAACTAATGAAAAACTGTTTTTT
>many|TRBV3-1|TRBJ2-1|.
CASSRLVTHNEQFF
TGTGCCAGCAGCCGGCTAGTTACTCACAATGAGCAGTTCTTC
>many|TRBV3-1|TRBJ1-6|.
CASSQAGSRNNSPLHF
TGTGCCAGCAGCCAAGCGGGGAGTAGGAATAATTCACCCCTCCACTTT
>many|TRBV20-1|TRBJ1-3|.
CSARGIGLVDTIYF
TGCAGTGCTAGAGGAATAGGGTTGGTAGACACCATATATTTT
>.|TRBV27|TRBJ2-1|TRBD2
CASSLSMGLARGNKQFF
TGTGCCAGCAGTTTATCGATGGGACTAGCCCGGGGCAATAAGCAGTTCTTC
>many|TRBV6-2/TRBV6-3|TRBJ2-7|TRBD2
CASSYSTQGWDGRRPYEQYF
TGTGCCAGCAGTTACTCAACGCAGGGATGGGACGGGAGGCGTCCGTACGAGCAGTACTTC
>few|TRBV19|TRBJ2-7|.
CASSQPTGTTYEQYF
TGTGCCAGTAGTCAACCGACCGGGACCACCTACGAGCAGTACTTC
>many|TRBV7-8|TRBJ2-1|.
CASSTGVEYNEQFF
TGTGCCAGCAGCACGGGAGTGGAGTACAATGAGCAGTTCTTC
>.|TRBV2|TRBJ1-2|.
CASIMLENYGYTF
TGTGCCAGCATTATGTTGGAAAACTATGGCTACACCTTC
>few|TRBV10-3|TRBJ2-7|.
CAISERLEQYF
TGTGCCATCAGTGAGCGTCTCGAGCAGTACTTC
>many|TRBV2|TRBJ2-1|TRBD1
CASGQGMDEQFF
TGTGCCAGCGGACAGGGTATGGATGAGCAGTTCTTC